These 24 T cell receptor beta chains originate from one sample sequenced in a study of tumor and adjacent non-tumor tissue in lung cancer. No cell sorting was done before RNA was extracted from the tissue. The normal lung tissue was taken more than 3 cm from the tumor edge. A modified ARM-PCR protocol with three rounds of nested PCR amplified TCRbeta. One entry per CDR3 protein, called by TCRdb with MiXCR from the multiplex PCR reads. Of about 48,000 distinct CDR3 sequences listed, around 64% are singletons. Sequencing was carried out using distant non-tumor lung tissue. The receptors come from a woman in her sixties or seventies with non-small cell lung cancer.

Sample share makes this clonotype medium-sized. The chain couples TRBV29-1 to TRBJ1-5; TRBD1 is a possible D gene (6 bases). This CDR3 comprises 13 residues. The V gene lost 6 bases and the J gene lost 2 bases, with 11 bases spanning the gap. CDR1 SQVTM and CDR2 ANQGSEA come from the germline V gene. The CDR3 protein is CSVRGVGNQPQHF. Written as DNA, the CDR3 is TGCAGCGTCAGGGGTGTTGGCAATCAGCCCCAGCATTTT.

This sequence joins TRBV29-1 and TRBJ2-5; the match to TRBD2 covers 9 bases. J was trimmed by 4 bases and V by 8 bases; bases with no gene match: 5. The CDR3 is made up of 12 amino acids. Looked up from germline, CDR1 is SQVTM and CDR2 is ANQGSEA. CDR3 residues: CSPLAGGETQYF. Here the CDR3 DNA reads TGCAGCCCACTAGCGGGTGGAGAGACCCAGTACTTC.

This clonotype was recorded once. The junction does not match germline at one end; this may be a read error. The chain is built from TRBV5-1 and TRBJ2-7; D gene uncertain. Germline values: CDR1 SGHRS, CDR2 YFSETQ. This CDR3 is 16 amino acids long. The CDR3 coding sequence is TGCGCCAGCAACTTGGAAGGGCAGGCGAGTTCCTACGAGCAGTACTTC. Protein sequence: CASNLEGQASSYEQYF.

With regard to this clonotype: A read error may explain this, as a much larger clone is one base away. The CDR3 does not close with the conserved phenylalanine or tryptophan, likely indicating a read error. V gene TRBV7-9 combines with J gene TRBJ2-2; TRBD1 aligns across 8 bases. The CDR3 loop spans 16 amino acids. V shed 5 bases, J shed 4 bases, and the junction held 9 bases outside the gene matches. Germline-derived CDR1 and CDR2 are SEHNR and FQNEAQ (reference sequence). CDR3 in DNA: TGTGCCAGCAGCCGACCCGGACAGGGAGGCACCGGGGAGCTGTTTTCT. The encoded protein is CASSRPGQGGTGELFS.

About this clonotype: An end of the junction does not agree with germline; a read error may underlie this. The V gene is TRBV10-1, the J gene TRBJ2-2; tentative D call: TRBD2 (6 bases). In germline, CDR1 is WNHNN, CDR2 SYGVQD (reference sequence). The CDR3 contains 15 residues. The CDR3 DNA reads TGCGCCAGCAGTGACGGGGGTCCGAACACCAGGGAGCTGCTTTTT. This gives the protein CASSDGGPNTRELLF.

This clonotype has just a few counts. A much larger clone differs from this one at a single base, so this may be a read error. The chain employs TRBV5-4 and TRBJ1-1; D ambiguous. Germline CDR1 and CDR2: SGHNT and YYREEE (reference sequence). There are 14 residues in the CDR3. The CDR3 coding sequence is TGTGCCAGCGGCTTGGCACGGGAAGTCACTGAAGCTTTCTTT. Its translation is CASGLAREVTEAFF. Supplemented by reference TRBV5-4 and TRBJ1-1, the full variable domain reads ETGVTQSPTHLIKTRGQQVTLRCSSQSGHNTVSWYQQALGQGPQFIFQYYREEENGRGNFPPRFSGLQFPNYSSELNVNALELDDSALYLCASGLAREVTEAFFGQGTRLTVV.

Worth noting for this clonotype: Just one base apart from a much larger clone, this may be a read error. The chain combines TRBV11-2 with TRBJ2-5; 7 positions match TRBD1. CDR3 length: 14 residues. CDR1 and CDR2 (germline): SGHAT, FQNNGV. This CDR3 is CASNLAGGAETQYF. The CDR3 DNA follows: TGTGCCAGCAACTTAGCAGGGGGTGCGGAGACCCAGTACTTC.

Comments on this clonotype: A read error may account for a junction end that differs from germline. The CDR3 DNA sequence: TGTGGCAGCACCACAGACAATTCGGATACGCAGTATTTT. Protein sequence: CGSTTDNSDTQYF. This sequence joins TRBV6-2 or TRBV6-3 and TRBJ2-3, with D uncertain. This CDR3 is 13 amino acids long. The germline V gene encodes CDR1 MNHEY and CDR2 SVGEGT.

This clonotype was seen at least ten times. The chain links TRBV29-1 to TRBJ2-1; 7 nucleotides line up with TRBD1. In germline, CDR1 is SQVTM, CDR2 ANQGSEA. CDR3 length: 14 amino acids. J gave up 0 bases and V 2 bases, and 1 base lay outside the gene matches. CDR3 nucleotides: TGCAGCGTTGAAAGACAGGGCTCCTACAATGAGCAGTTCTTC. This sequence encodes CSVERQGSYNEQFF.

This clonotype was seen repeatedly, ten times or more. The rearrangement joins TRBV29-1 to TRBJ2-7, with TRBD2 matching over 15 bases. CDR1 SQVTM and CDR2 ANQGSEA come from the germline V gene. The V and J ends lost 8 bases and 4 bases, in that order; junction bases with no gene match: 12. This CDR3 contains 16 residues. CDR3: CSIALDGTSGRYEQYF. The CDR3 DNA follows: TGCAGCATTGCCCTCGACGGGACTAGCGGGAGGTACGAGCAGTACTTC.

In regard to this clonotype: A read error may account for a junction end that differs from germline. The chain employs TRBV4-2 and TRBJ2-1, with 9 bases identical to TRBD1. CDR1 is LGHNA, CDR2 YNFKEQ, per germline. The CDR3 totals 18 residues. The CDR3, as DNA: TGTGCTAGCAGACCTGAAGGAATCGGGACAGGGTCGGTTAATGAGCAGATCTTC. Amino acid sequence: CASRPEGIGTGSVNEQIF.

This clonotype was observed a few times. This chain uses TRBV20-1 with TRBJ2-5; no definite D call. Deletions cut 0 bases from V and 1 base from J, with 9 bases between. The germline V gene encodes CDR1 DFQATT and CDR2 SNEGSKA (reference sequence). The CDR3 runs 14 residues. CDR3 sequence: CSARDNTAQETQYF. The CDR3 DNA reads as TGCAGTGCTAGAGATAATACAGCCCAAGAGACCCAGTACTTC.

About this clonotype itself: One end of the junction does not line up with germline, which may come from a read error. The CDR3 coding sequence is TGCGCCAGCAGCCAAGATCAGACTAGCGGGAGTAACAAGCAGTACTTC. It specifies CASSQDQTSGSNKQYF. The chain carries TRBV4-2 and TRBJ2-7; 12 positions agree with TRBD2. The CDR3 extends over 16 amino acids. The germline gives CDR1 LGHNA, CDR2 YNFKEQ.

As for this clonotype: This could be a read error, since a much larger clone is one nucleotide away. The V gene is TRBV5-4, the J gene TRBJ2-2; weak D call: TRBD2 (6 bases). The CDR3 is 15 amino acids. The germline CDR1 and CDR2 sequences are SGHNT and YYREEE (reference sequence). CDR3 sequence reads: CTSSSRGSWGEELFF. The CDR3 DNA sequence: TGTACCAGCAGCTCCCGGGGGAGTTGGGGGGAGGAGCTGTTTTTT.

A note on this clonotype: Given the absence of the conserved phenylalanine or tryptophan at the CDR3 end, a read error is likely. It is unclear where the CDR3 begins or ends on the DNA, so no DNA is shown, and the CDR3 is as TCRdb lists it. V gene TRBV12-3 or TRBV12-4 combines with J gene TRBJ1-2. The CDR3 spans 12 residues, counting both ends. CDR3 loop: CAIFHVGDGYTL.

Concerning this clonotype itself: This may be a read error, as it is one base from a much larger clone. The chain links TRBV30 to TRBJ2-1; D perhaps matches TRBD1 (5 bases). CDR1 GTSNPN and CDR2 SVGIG come from the germline V gene (reference sequence). The CDR3 is made up of 14 amino acids. The CDR3, as DNA: TGTACCTGGAGTGTACGTCAGGGCAATAATGAGCAGTTCTTC. Translation gives CTWSVRQGNNEQFF.

Remarks on this clonotype: The germline gene is not matched at one end of the junction; a read error may be the cause. This sequence joins TRBV6-5 and TRBJ1-1; D not resolved. The CDR3 sequence is 12 residues long. In germline, CDR1 is MNHEY, CDR2 SVGAGI. The CDR3 loop is CAARAVVTEAFF. The CDR3 nucleotides read TGTGCCGCACGTGCGGTCGTGACTGAAGCTTTTTTT.

Note on this clonotype: This may be a read error: a much more frequent sequence differs by one nucleotide. The V gene is TRBV24-1, the J gene TRBJ2-7; 7 positions agree with TRBD1. The CDR3 has 14 residues. CDR1 KGHDR and CDR2 SFDVKD come from the germline V gene. The CDR3 bases are TGTACCACCAGTGAAGCGACAGGGACCTACGAGCAGTACTTC. Translation gives CTTSEATGTYEQYF.

This clonotype was detected many times. V usage is TRBV6-5 and J usage is TRBJ1-1, with 11 bases identical to TRBD1. Germline trimming cut 5 bases from V and 3 bases from J; bases unmatched to any gene: 5. The CDR3 covers 15 residues. Per germline, CDR1 MNHEY and CDR2 SVGAGI. This CDR3 is CASSLGQGGYTEAFF. DNA for the CDR3: TGTGCCAGCAGTCTGGGACAGGGGGGCTACACTGAAGCTTTCTTT.

This clonotype was counted a single time. One end of the junction fails to match germline, which may point to a read error. The V gene is TRBV6-2 or TRBV6-3, the J gene TRBJ1-1; a possible D gene is TRBD1 (5 bases). Looked up from germline, CDR1 is MNHEY and CDR2 is SVGEGT. The CDR3 covers 15 residues. CDR3 nucleotides: TGTGCCAGCAGTCACGAGGCAGGGAGGAACACTGAAGCCTTCTTT. It yields the protein CASSHEAGRNTEAFF.

About this clonotype itself: The germline gene is not matched at one end of the junction; a read error may be the cause. The J gene is TRBJ2-1, the V gene TRBV6-4; D remains unclear. This CDR3 region has 13 residues. CDR1 is MRHNA and CDR2 is SNTAGT in the germline V gene. The CDR3 spells CAGSDSNYNEQFF. The CDR3 nucleotides read TGTGCCGGCAGTGACTCGAACTACAATGAGCAGTTCTTC.

A note on this clonotype: A much more abundant neighbour one base away suggests this may be a read error. This sequence joins TRBV29-1 and TRBJ1-4, with D possibly matching TRBD1 (6 bases). CDR3 length: 11 amino acids. Germline CDR1 is SQVTM and CDR2 is ANQGSEA. CDR3 region: CSIEGQQKLFF. CDR3 coding DNA: TGCAGCATTGAAGGACAGCAGAAACTGTTTTTT.

With regard to this clonotype: At one boundary the junction diverges from the germline segment, which might be a read error. The CDR3 DNA reads TGTGCCAGCACCCTCGGGCGGTCCTGCAATGAGCAGTTCTTC. It yields the protein CASTLGRSCNEQFF. The chain uses TRBV11-1 and TRBJ2-1; unclear D gene. The CDR3 length is 14 residues. Germline CDR1 is SGHAT and CDR2 is FQDESV (reference sequence).

Note on this clonotype: The junction and the germline gene differ at one end; a read error may be behind it. This rearrangement joins TRBV6-5 to TRBJ2-3; TRBD1 might be the D (5 bases). This CDR3 comprises 15 residues. Germline lookup yields CDR1 MNHEY and CDR2 SVGAGI. The CDR3 nucleotides read TGTGCCAGCAGTTACTTGCTTATGAACACAGGTACGCAGTATTTT. It translates to CASSYLLMNTGTQYF.